This T cell receptor (beta chain) was retrieved from a study of T cell changes during pregnancy in multiple sclerosis. Sequencing was performed with immunoSEQ multiplex PCR; in TCRdb, only in-frame clones are kept and a portion is missing. The sample holds approximately 82,000 clones; around 90% are singletons and the top ten take less than 0.6%. The TCR was taken from a female donor with multiple sclerosis, enrolled in a pregnancy study. Material: CD4+ T cells from peripheral blood mononuclear cells, obtained in the second trimester of pregnancy.

CDR3 DNA: TGTGCCAGCAGCCTGGGGAGGCGCACTGAAGCTTTCTTT. This translates into CASSLGRRTEAFF. The chain couples TRBV28 to TRBJ1-1; D gene ambiguous. The V end lost 6 bases, the J end lost 4 bases, and 12 bases lay between the germline ends. The CDR3 is made up of 13 amino acids. CDR1 and CDR2 from the germline V gene are MDHEN and SYDVKM.